This T cell receptor beta chain was identified in a study of blood T cell repertoires in COVID-19 (dated by TCRdb to the early 2020s). With regard to the full study: Samples from collaborators originated in the United States, Italy and Spain and spanned both the acute and convalescent phases of COVID-19. The prospective study material was composed of cDNA or gDNA derived from T cells, B-cell-depleted T cells, or PBMCs. The dataset comprised deeply sampled blood TCRbeta repertoires from subjects exposed to, actively infected with, or recovered from COVID-19. A freely available public database, intended as a resource for researchers studying the immune response to SARS-CoV-2, is where the repertoires were released. Samples came from the ongoing ImmuneRACE study (first 160 participants) plus 1,254 subjects from 6 global collaborators. A de-identified subject ID, COVID-19 status, age in years and sex were almost always included in the sample metadata. Where HLA class I and class II types were available, the types were taken from metadata supplied by the sample provider, not from assay-based typing.

The junction shows trimming of 5 bases on V and 6 bases on J, plus 14 bases between the germline ends. In the germline V gene (reference sequence), CDR1 corresponds to LNHDA and CDR2 to SQIVND. From its cysteine to its phenylalanine, the CDR3 spans 14 amino acids. Only the CDR3 part of the read is kept: 42 bases, read in frame from the first base. As to this clone: The specificity of this receptor is unknown. Base qualities are not provided; no much larger clone lies one nucleotide away.

TCRbeta CDR3 regions were amplified from genomic DNA using the immunoSEQ Assay, a bias-controlled multiplex PCR. The original methods were these. The number of nucleated cells in each sample was estimated from the amplification of reference gene primers within the assay. Sequence reads were collapsed and filtered to measure the absolute abundance of every unique TCRbeta CDR3 rearrangement. For each sample, productive Simpson clonality was calculated as the square root of Simpson's diversity index across productive rearrangements. What TCRdb holds here is the immuneACCESS table cut down to in-frame rearrangements. Part of the clones is not present; checked against another copy, under half of the missing clones reflect an unresolved V gene, and the others are unexplained. That table supplies the V and J calls and clone size; D and trimming were determined from the DNA. The sample profile shows about 200,000 clones; approximately 80% of them were found once. The ten largest clones take up about 10% of the sample.

The research as a whole found: The amount of clinical and demographic metadata varied by source and participant and was provided uncurated.

The collaborating institutions used their own protocols to collect whole blood in K2EDTA tubes. For TCRbeta analysis, collaborators shipped samples in one of three forms: frozen whole blood, isolated PBMCs, or DNA extracted from either of those sample types. Recombination connected TRBV19 to TRBJ1-5; D gene: possibly TRBD1, on 6 matching bases. Material: peripheral blood. The TCR sequence derives from a woman older than 75 with acute or convalescent COVID-19. The CDR3 region reads CASSATSGAQPQHF. The DNA sequence is as follows: TGTGCCAGTAGTGCAACCTCAGGGGCTCAGCCCCAGCATTTT.